This T cell receptor beta chain was sequenced for a study of blood T cell repertoires in COVID-19. Study details: T cells, B-cell-depleted T cells, or PBMCs provided the cDNA or gDNA that served as material.

With V trimmed by 6 bases and J by 8 bases, 8 bases remained unmatched. This CDR3 comprises 13 residues. Looked up from germline, CDR1 is LNHDA and CDR2 is SQIVND (reference sequence). Here immunoSEQ multiplex PCR was the method, and the copy in TCRdb shows in-frame clones only, minus some. Among roughly 110,000 clones listed, 65% to 80% were seen once. The receptor comes from a man aged 65 to 85 with acute or convalescent COVID-19. This sequence joins TRBV19 and TRBJ1-2, with TRBD1 matching 8 bases. Sequenced material: peripheral blood. The CDR3 nucleotides read TGTGCCAGTAGGATCCGGACAGGGTACGGCTACACCTTC. This codes for CASRIRTGYGYTF.